Sequencing of this TCR beta chain was carried out in a study of CD8 T cells in acute hepatitis C reinfection. Study-wide findings and caveats: Exact CDR3 sharing with other epitopes was rare, possibly method-limited. Overrepresentation in the naive pool did not explain the preferential TRBV04 and TRBV06 usage seen in all groups.

Using immunoSEQ multiplex PCR, the repertoire was profiled, and TCRdb retains in-frame clones only, with some absent. The table lists roughly 4,200 clones, less than 45% of them singletons. Trimming left V 0 bases short and J 6 bases short, with 15 bases between. Germline V gene lookup returns CDR1 LGHNA and CDR2 YSLEER. The CDR3 spans 15 residues. As to time point: acute HCV infection, within 168 days of estimated infection date. The hepatitis C virus-specific receptor repertoire was characterized directly ex vivo, with no prior expansion in culture. People who inject drugs in the Montreal Hepatitis C Cohort were donors. HCV-specific T cells were marked by tetramer with the NS3 1073-1081 peptide. This clone has only a few counts.

This sequence originates from a man aged 25-40 years with chronic hepatitis C. This specimen consisted of HCV NS3-1073 tetramer-sorted CD8+ T cells from PBMCs, obtained during acute infection. The chain links TRBV4-3 to TRBJ2-7; D is unclear. DNA of the CDR3: TGCGCCAGCAGCCAAGAGATCGGACCTTGGGGCGAGCAGTACTTC. Protein: CASSQEIGPWGEQYF.